The sequence of this T cell receptor beta chain was determined in a study of T cell changes during pregnancy in multiple sclerosis. Profiled with immunoSEQ multiplex PCR; TCRdb holds only in-frame clones, not every one. The sample gives 60,000 to 75,000 clones, roughly 90% of which show up once; less than 2% is in the top ten. The CDR3 loop spans 16 amino acids. The V end lost 5 bases, the J end lost 3 bases, and 17 bases lay between the germline ends. From germline, CDR1 is MDHEN and CDR2 SYDVKM. This receptor was identified in a female donor with multiple sclerosis, enrolled in a pregnancy study. The sequencing used peripheral blood, collected in the second trimester of pregnancy. The V gene is TRBV28, the J gene TRBJ2-1; possible D gene TRBD2, 5 bases. The DNA of the CDR3 is TGTGCCAGCAGTGGAGGTGTTGATAGTGACTACAATGAGCAGTTCTTC. Amino acids: CASSGGVDSDYNEQFF. Together with reference TRBV28 and TRBJ2-1, the CDR3 gives the full variable domain: DVKVTQSSRYLVKRTGEKVFLECVQDMDHENMFWYRQDPGLGLRLIYFSYDVKMKEKGDIPEGYSVSREKKERFSLILESASTNQTSMYLCASSGGVDSDYNEQFFGPGTRLTVL.